This T cell receptor (delta chain) emerged from a study of Vδ1+ human thymocytes. Extracted RNA was reverse transcribed into cDNA. CDR3 amplicons came from multiplex PCR with pooled V-gene forward and constant-region reverse primers. TCRdb re-identified clones in the multiplex PCR reads via CATT. In the table there are under 80,000 delta-chain clones, more than 30% of which are singletons. With respect to this clone: Antigen: not known.

Notes on the study in general: Highly polyclonal TRG and TRD repertoires with Gaussian CDR3 length distributions appeared in thymus.

Germline assignment: CDR1 TSWWSYY and CDR2 QGS. The CDR3 spans 23 residues. The J segment lost 1 base and the V segment lost 0 bases, leaving 25 bases of the junction unmatched. This clonotype originated in a boy in the first two years of life who had congenital heart surgery. The chain uses TRDV1 and TRDJ1; 8 nucleotides match TRDD3. Sequenced: Vdelta1+ gamma-delta thymocytes from the thymus. Subset in this sample: FACS-sorted CD3+ TCRalphabeta- TCRVdelta1+ TCRVdelta2- thymocytes. CDR3 loop: CALGELGPTWEQVTGGLTDKLIF. The CDR3, as DNA: TGTGCTCTTGGGGAACTAGGCCCTACCTGGGAACAAGTGACTGGGGGGCTCACCGATAAACTCATCTTT.